The clone carrying this T cell receptor (beta chain) was counted between two and nine times. The target antigen is unknown. The data stem from a study of post-analysis software for immune sequencing data. Notes on the study in general: Five TRBV segments, including TRBV5-6, TRBV5-1 and TRBV20-1, were more frequent in patients than controls.

Unique molecular identifiers were present in the TCR beta cDNA libraries. Each CDR3 protein gets one entry after TCRdb re-called the PCR reads with MiXCR. This table holds under 200,000 distinct CDR3 sequences, roughly 30% found once. Germline CDR1 and CDR2: LNHDA and SQIVND (reference sequence). This CDR3 is built from 15 residues. V dropped 3 bases and J dropped 0 bases, with 12 bases sitting between them. The sequencing input was blood. The chain carries TRBV19 and TRBJ2-7; D possibly corresponds to TRBD2 (6 bases). This TCR was recovered from a girl aged 2-17 years with multiple sclerosis. The CDR3 region has the DNA TGTGCCAGTAGTATCGGAGGGGAAAGCTCCTACGAGCAGTACTTC. Translated: CASSIGGESSYEQYF.